A selection of T cell receptor beta chains follows, all from one sample in a study of OX40 agonist ivuxolimab in advanced cancers. Sequencing used immunoSEQ multiplex PCR; TCRdb keeps in-frame clones, though not all of them. Found here are roughly 24,000 clones, more than 75% of them singletons; the top ten hold about 26%. The sequenced sample was CD4+ or CD8+ T cells sorted from blood, obtained in a trial of the OX40 agonist ivuxolimab. All receptors derive from an adult with an advanced solid tumor such as melanoma, head and neck, liver or kidney cancer. Both conserved end residues are part of each CDR3. A D gene is named only where the DNA matches it firmly. Clone size is shown for a subset of rows, as once, few, many or a class of expanded clone.

j_gene	d_gene	v_gene	abundance	CDR3nt	CDR3aa
TRBJ2-1	TRBD2	TRBV11-3	.	TGTGCCAGCAGCTCTACTAGCGGGCCTTCCTACAATGAGCAGTTCTTC	CASSSTSGPSYNEQFF
TRBJ1-5	TRBD1	TRBV27	.	TGTGCCAGCAGTTTGACGACAGGGGGCCTTCAGCCCCAGCATTTT	CASSLTTGGLQPQHF
TRBJ2-7	.	TRBV5-4	.	TGTGCCAGCAGCTTGGGCCCCACAGGGGAGGGCTACGAGCAGTACTTC	CASSLGPTGEGYEQYF
TRBJ2-2	.	TRBV4-1	.	TGCGCCAGCAGCCAATACTCCTCCTCGGGGGAGCTGTTTTTT	CASSQYSSSGELFF
TRBJ2-3	.	TRBV4-3	.	TGCGCCAGCAGCCAAGTCTGGGGGACACCAGATACGCAGTATTTT	CASSQVWGTPDTQYF
TRBJ2-5	.	TRBV27	once	TGTGCCAGCAGTTCCAGCTGGGAGCGGGAGACCCAGTACTTC	CASSSSWERETQYF
TRBJ1-3	.	TRBV10-3	.	TGTGCCACATTTAGGGGAAACACCATATATTTT	CATFRGNTIYF
TRBJ1-5	.	TRBV4-1	few	TGCGCCAGCAGCCAAATCGGTAGTTTGCAGCCCCAGCATTTT	CASSQIGSLQPQHF
TRBJ1-1	.	TRBV7-8	.	TGTGCCAGCAGCTTAGCGCTCGGCCCCGCAGCTTTCTTT	CASSLALGPAAFF
TRBJ1-1	.	TRBV7-3	.	TGTGCCAGCAGCTTACGCCCGACGGGTACGGGTCCAAGCTCTGAAGCTTTCTTT	CASSLRPTGTGPSSEAFF
TRBJ2-5	TRBD2	TRBV7-3	.	TGTGCCAGCAGCCTAGGGCTGCGGCTAGCGGGTATCGAGACCCAGTACTTC	CASSLGLRLAGIETQYF
TRBJ2-2	.	TRBV7-2	.	TGTGCCAGCAGCCGCCGGCTGGACTCCCCGAACACCGGGGAGCTGTTTTTT	CASSRRLDSPNTGELFF
TRBJ1-1	.	TRBV4-2	.	TGTGCCAGCAGCCAAGATGGGGGTCAGTTTCGGCGGGGTGAAGCTTTCTTT	CASSQDGGQFRRGEAFF
TRBJ1-2	TRBD1	TRBV19	.	TGTGCCAGTAGTGCGACAGGGATCGTCGGCTACACCTTC	CASSATGIVGYTF
TRBJ2-7	.	TRBV11-3	.	TGTGCCAGCAGCTCAGGGTCTCTAGACGAGCAGTACTTC	CASSSGSLDEQYF
TRBJ1-2	.	TRBV27	few	TGTGCCAGCAGTTTATCTCGAGGATATGGCTACACCTTC	CASSLSRGYGYTF
TRBJ2-7	.	TRBV10-3	.	TGTGCCATCAGACCCGCGACCCACTGGGAGCAGTACTTC	CAIRPATHWEQYF
TRBJ1-2	TRBD1	TRBV15	.	TGTGCCACCAGCCCCCGGACAGGGACAGGCTATGGCTACACCTTC	CATSPRTGTGYGYTF
TRBJ2-3	.	TRBV9	.	TGTGCCAGCAGCGACGGGGGACTCGGCACAGATACGCAGTATTTT	CASSDGGLGTDTQYF
TRBJ2-7	TRBD1	TRBV27	.	TGTGCCAGCAGTTTCAGGGGGCGCGGGTACGAGCAGTACTTC	CASSFRGRGYEQYF
TRBJ2-1	.	TRBV21-1	once	TGTGCCAGCAAGGTCCGGAGCTCCTACAATGAGCAGTTCTTC	CASKVRSSYNEQFF
TRBJ2-2	.	TRBV28	.	TGTGCCAGTTATTTGGCCGGGGAGCTGTTTTTT	CASYLAGELFF
TRBJ2-7	.	TRBV4-1	.	TGCGCCAGCAGCCCGGGACTCTCCTACGAGCAGTACTTC	CASSPGLSYEQYF
TRBJ2-5	TRBD2	TRBV4-1	.	TGCGCCAGCAGCCCGACTAGCGGGAAAGAGACCCAGTACTTC	CASSPTSGKETQYF
TRBJ2-3	.	TRBV9	.	TGTGCCAGCAGCGAGGGGGGGTTCACAGATACGCAGTATTTT	CASSEGGFTDTQYF
TRBJ1-1	.	TRBV2	.	TGTGCCAGCACCCTGACAGGTGGGGCGGCGAGTGAAGCTTTCTTT	CASTLTGGAASEAFF
TRBJ1-2	TRBD1	TRBV7-9	.	TGTGCCAGCAGTTGGACAGGGGGCGCGGCAGGCTACACCTTC	CASSWTGGAAGYTF
TRBJ1-2	.	TRBV7-9	.	TGTGCCAGCAGCCCCGGTTTAAACGAGGGCTATGGCTACACCTTC	CASSPGLNEGYGYTF
TRBJ2-5	.	TRBV11-2	.	TGTGCCAGCAGCTTAGTGGCTAGCGACCAAGAGACCCAGTACTTC	CASSLVASDQETQYF
TRBJ2-2	.	TRBV5-1	.	TGCGCCAGCAGAGGAGCCGAGATGGAGCTGTTTTTT	CASRGAEMELFF
TRBJ2-3	TRBD2	TRBV5-4	once	TGTGCCAGCCGGTATAGCGGGAGGGCCACAGATACGCAGTATTTT	CASRYSGRATDTQYF
TRBJ2-1	.	TRBV28	.	TGTGCCACCGAAGAGACTACCTATCCATACAATGAGCAGTTCTTC	CATEETTYPYNEQFF
TRBJ1-1	.	TRBV6-5	.	TGTGCCAGCAGTTACGGACCCGGGGGTCGGGGCACTGAAGCTTTCTTT	CASSYGPGGRGTEAFF
TRBJ2-7	TRBD2	TRBV27	.	TGTGCCAGCAGTTTGGCGGGGGGCTACGAGCAGTACTTC	CASSLAGGYEQYF
TRBJ1-1	.	TRBV19	.	TGTGCCAGTAGTATATGGGGACCTTTAGAAGCTTTCTTT	CASSIWGPLEAFF